A single sample is the source of the 5 T cell receptor beta chains below, sequenced in a study of monozygotic twins with inflammatory bowel disease. TCRdb re-called the 5' RACE reads; one entry per CDR3 protein, DNA not given. Across 200,000 to 250,000 distinct CDR3 sequences, the top ten clones capture 7.5% to 8% of the sample. The sample consisted of blood. The receptors here all came from a human donor with ulcerative colitis or Crohn's disease, or a healthy co-twin of an affected twin (not recorded which).

CDR3: CASSKDRPEIYGYTF. The chain couples TRBV12-3 or TRBV12-4 to TRBJ1-2; TCRdb's D gene call, TRBD1, goes unchecked for lack of DNA. This CDR3 is built from 15 residues.

The chain combines TRBV6-6 with TRBJ2-7. This CDR3 spans 13 amino acids. Germline values: CDR1 MNHNY, CDR2 SVGAGI (reference sequence). This CDR3 is CASTKTGTYEQYF.

The chain couples TRBV29-1 to TRBJ1-2; the TRBD1 assignment by TCRdb is unverifiable without DNA. The CDR3 is 12 residues long. Germline V gene lookup returns CDR1 SQVTM and CDR2 ANQGSEA. The CDR3 loop reads CSADKQGFGYTF.

The V call is TRBV29-1, the J call TRBJ2-3; TCRdb indicates TRBD2, and absent DNA this call remains unverified. The CDR3 is 14 residues long. Germline values: CDR1 SQVTM, CDR2 ANQGSEA. The CDR3 spells CSVETSGRADTQYF.

The chain joins TRBV7-3 to TRBJ1-1; there is no DNA to check the TCRdb D call of TRBD1. Germline-derived CDR1 and CDR2 are SGHTA and FQGTGA. The CDR3 extends over 13 amino acids. The CDR3 spells CASSLLGQGQAFF.